The TCR beta chain under discussion was sequenced for a study of post-analysis software for immune sequencing data. Study details: Included courses were relapsing-remitting and secondary progressive multiple sclerosis; progressive-relapsing multiple sclerosis was also included.

Unmatched junction bases numbered 6, after V lost 5 bases and J lost 4 bases. Germline V CDR1 and CDR2: SQVTM, ANQGSEA. There are 13 residues in the CDR3. For this clonotype: Its specificity is not known.

Whole-study results and caveats: Comparison of patients with controls showed 4 to 6 TRBV segments more frequent in patients, TRBV5-6, TRBV5-1 and TRBV20-1 among them.

Sequencing libraries made from TCR beta cDNA carried unique molecular identifiers. Each CDR3 protein gets one entry after TCRdb re-called the PCR reads with MiXCR. The sample holds about 540,000 distinct CDR3 sequences, around 31% seen once. This TCR derives from a girl aged 2 to 17 with multiple sclerosis. V usage is TRBV29-1 and J usage is TRBJ2-3; 7 bases match TRBD2. Sequenced material: blood. CDR3 loop: CSVTPGGADTQYF. CDR3 coding DNA: TGCAGCGTTACTCCGGGAGGCGCAGATACGCAGTATTTT.